This TCR beta chain was found in a study of blood T cell repertoires in COVID-19. Study details: The analysed material was cDNA or gDNA that came from T cells, B-cell-depleted T cells, or PBMCs.

TCRdb keeps only in-frame clones here, not all; method: immunoSEQ multiplex PCR. The sample shows some 320,000 clones, roughly 91% of them seen only once. The germline gives CDR1 MGHRA, CDR2 YSYEKL. CDR3 length: 16 residues. J gave up 2 bases and V 0 bases, and 7 bases lay outside the gene matches. Sequencing was performed on peripheral blood. J is TRBJ2-7 and V is TRBV4-1, with 7 bases lining up with TRBD2. The sequence was collected from a woman in her 30s with COVID-19, enrolled during active disease. The DNA of the CDR3 is TGCGCCAGCAGCCAAGAGGGGGGAGGGGACCCCTACGAGCAGTACTTC. Encoded protein: CASSQEGGGDPYEQYF.